What follows are 20 T cell receptor beta chains derived from one specimen sequenced in a study of T cells in tuberculosis. The time point here: new active TB diagnosis, blood taken before or within 7 days of starting treatment. Clones were sequenced by immunoSEQ multiplex PCR, and TCRdb holds only the in-frame ones, with some missing. The sample includes some 49,000 clones, nearly 95% of them seen just once. The sample was PBMCs, taken at tuberculosis diagnosis. Every receptor here comes from an adult with tuberculosis.

The chain uses TRBV6-6 and TRBJ1-1, with D unclear. This CDR3 region has 14 residues. V shed 5 bases and J shed 2 bases, with 12 bases lying between them. CDR1 is MNHNY, CDR2 SVGAGI, per germline (reference sequence). The CDR3 loop reads CASSAETGNTEAFF. CDR3 in DNA: TGTGCCAGCAGTGCTGAGACGGGTAACACTGAAGCTTTCTTT.

The chain combines TRBV11-2 with TRBJ2-3; 7 positions match TRBD1. V gave up 3 bases and J gave up 2 bases; unmatched junction bases: 5. CDR3 size: 15 residues. Germline CDR1 and CDR2: SGHAT and FQNNGV. Here the CDR3 reads CASSFNTGVTDTQYF. Written as DNA, the CDR3 is TGTGCCAGCAGCTTTAACACAGGGGTCACAGATACGCAGTATTTT.

The genes are TRBV7-6 and TRBJ2-3; TRBD1 matches at 7 bases. V lost 2 bases to trimming and J lost 6 bases; unmatched junction nucleotides: 2. Germline CDR1 SGHVS, CDR2 FNYEAQ. The CDR3 runs 13 residues. The CDR3 DNA sequence: TGTGCCAGCAGCTTAAGCAGGGGGGATACGCAGTATTTT. Translated, it gives CASSLSRGDTQYF.

The table lists this clone with a count of one. This chain joins TRBV5-1 and TRBJ2-7; D remains unclear. In germline, CDR1 is SGHRS, CDR2 YFSETQ. This CDR3 region has 14 residues. V dropped 5 bases and J dropped 0 bases, with 12 bases sitting between them. The CDR3: CASRGEASSYEQYF. The CDR3 DNA follows: TGCGCCAGCAGAGGCGAAGCGAGCTCCTACGAGCAGTACTTC.

The chain recombines TRBV5-8 with TRBJ1-5; unclear D gene. Germline V lookup: CDR1 SGHTS, CDR2 YDEGEE. CDR3 length equals 12 residues. With 7 bases removed from V and 3 bases from J, the gap between germline ends came to 8 bases. The CDR3: CASAGLNQPQHF. DNA of the CDR3: TGTGCCAGCGCTGGGCTCAATCAGCCCCAGCATTTT.

V gene TRBV5-1 combines with J gene TRBJ2-1, with TRBD2 matching 9 bases. Germline V gives CDR1 SGHRS, CDR2 YFSETQ. The trim removed 0 bases at V and 4 bases at J, leaving 2 bases unmatched. The CDR3 is 15 residues long. The CDR3 here is CASSLGLAEYNEQFF. The CDR3 DNA is TGCGCCAGCAGCTTGGGACTAGCGGAATACAATGAGCAGTTCTTC.

The chain carries TRBV30 and TRBJ2-3, with 8 bases that match TRBD2. Germline-derived CDR1 and CDR2 are GTSNPN and SVGIG (reference sequence). V gave up 3 bases and J gave up 4 bases; unmatched junction bases: 6. The CDR3 contains 14 residues. CDR3 coding DNA: TGTGCCTGGAGGGTTAGCGGGGCCCCAGATACGCAGTATTTT. Its translation: CAWRVSGAPDTQYF.

The V and J genes are TRBV7-9 and TRBJ2-1; D unclear. Trimming left V 2 bases short and J 0 bases short, with 14 bases between. The CDR3 contains 17 residues. Germline lookup yields CDR1 SEHNR and CDR2 FQNEAQ (reference sequence). CDR3 region: CASSLFPDSNSYNEQFF. The CDR3 DNA sequence: TGTGCCAGCAGCTTATTTCCAGACTCCAACTCCTACAATGAGCAGTTCTTC.

CDR3 loop: CATLAGPQETQYF. CDR3 nucleotides: TGTGCCACCTTAGCGGGGCCCCAAGAGACCCAGTACTTC. This sequence joins TRBV2 and TRBJ2-5, with 8 bases identical to TRBD2. J was trimmed by 1 base and V by 10 bases; bases with no gene match: 5. The CDR3 totals 13 residues. Germline assignment: CDR1 SNHLY and CDR2 FYNNEI.

The V gene is TRBV30, the J gene TRBJ1-2, with D possibly TRBD1 on 5 matching bases. This CDR3 region has 16 residues. Germline V gene data show CDR1 as GTSNPN and CDR2 as SVGIG (reference sequence). V dropped 1 base and J dropped 4 bases, with 19 bases sitting between them. CDR3 nucleotide sequence: TGTGCCTGGAGTGGTAGGCGGGACCATGGTGGCTATGGCTACACCTTC. This translates into CAWSGRRDHGGYGYTF. Filled out from reference TRBV30 and TRBJ1-2, the complete variable domain reads SQTIHQWPATLVQPVGSPLSLECTVEGTSNPNLYWYRQAAGRGLQLLFYSVGIGQISSEVPQNLSASRPQDRQFILSSKKLLLSDSGFYLCAWSGRRDHGGYGYTFGSGTRLTVV.

V gene TRBV29-1 combines with J gene TRBJ2-7; TRBD1 aligns across 9 bases. Per germline, CDR1 SQVTM and CDR2 ANQGSEA. Trimming at V came to 4 bases and at J to 6 bases, leaving 13 bases not matched to a gene. The CDR3 length is 15 residues. This chain's CDR3 is CSVGPRTGDIGEQYF. For the CDR3, the DNA is TGCAGCGTTGGCCCCAGGACAGGGGATATCGGCGAGCAGTACTTC.

The V gene is TRBV5-1, the J gene TRBJ1-2; D unresolved. CDR1 SGHRS and CDR2 YFSETQ come from the germline V gene. V shed 8 bases and J shed 1 base, with 12 bases lying between them. The length of the CDR3 is 13 residues. CDR3 protein: CASRSRSNYGYTF. CDR3 bases: TGCGCCAGTAGGAGTAGGAGTAACTATGGCTACACCTTC.

The chain is built from TRBV10-3 and TRBJ1-1; D ambiguous. The germline V gene encodes CDR1 ENHRY and CDR2 SYGVKD. The CDR3 runs 15 residues. V lost 2 bases to trimming and J lost 0 bases, with 10 bases between them. CDR3 sequence (DNA): TGTGCCATCAGTGAGCGGGGAAACTTGAACACTGAAGCTTTCTTT. Translating it yields CAISERGNLNTEAFF.

The table lists this clone with a count of one. V and J are TRBV27 and TRBJ2-7, with 7 nucleotides matching TRBD1. Germline assignment: CDR1 MNHEY and CDR2 SMNVEV (reference sequence). The CDR3 sequence is 14 residues long. The ends lost 6 bases at V and 4 bases at J; junction bases unmatched: 9. The CDR3 spells CASSPHGTEYEQYF. CDR3 sequence (DNA): TGTGCCAGCAGCCCCCACGGGACAGAATACGAGCAGTACTTC.

The chain couples TRBV28 to TRBJ2-1, with 11 bases identical to TRBD2. Unmatched junction bases numbered 6, after V lost 4 bases and J lost 7 bases. This CDR3 has 15 residues. Looked up from germline, CDR1 is MDHEN and CDR2 is SYDVKM. In nucleotides, the CDR3 is TGTGCCAGCAGTTCATTAGCGGGAGGGCCGAATGAGCAGTTCTTC. This gives the protein CASSSLAGGPNEQFF.

The rearrangement links TRBV27 to TRBJ1-2, with 7 positions matching TRBD1. V was clipped by 2 bases and J by 8 bases; unmatched bases: 17. The CDR3 covers 17 residues. Germline CDR1 and CDR2: MNHEY and SMNVEV (reference sequence). The CDR3 bases are TGTGCCAGCAGTTTAGGTGTGACAGGGCTCGGTGTAGGAGGCTACACCTTC. Residues: CASSLGVTGLGVGGYTF.

V usage is TRBV14 and J usage is TRBJ2-1; 7 bases line up with TRBD1. Trimming cost V 4 bases and J 2 bases; bases outside gene matches: 14. Germline V gene sequence: CDR1 SGHDN, CDR2 FVKESK. The CDR3 loop spans 18 amino acids. CDR3 amino acids: CASSLWGDRDSTYNEQFF. The CDR3 region has the DNA TGTGCCAGCAGCCTTTGGGGAGACAGGGATTCGACCTACAATGAGCAGTTCTTC. The full variable domain, in which reference TRBV14 and TRBJ2-1 provide the parts outside the CDR3, is EAGVTQFPSHSVIEKGQTVTLRCDPISGHDNLYWYRRVMGKEIKFLLHFVKESKQDESGMPNNRFLAERTGGTYSTLKVQPAELEDSGVYFCASSLWGDRDSTYNEQFFGPGTRLTVL.

V and J are TRBV2 and TRBJ2-7, with 11 nucleotides matching TRBD2. From germline, CDR1 is SNHLY and CDR2 FYNNEI. This CDR3 contains 15 residues. The ends lost 7 bases at V and 5 bases at J; junction bases unmatched: 10. This CDR3 is CASIFSGRALDEQYF. In nucleotides, the CDR3 is TGTGCCAGCATCTTTAGCGGGAGGGCGCTTGACGAGCAGTACTTC.

The V and J genes are TRBV4-3 and TRBJ2-7; a weak D match, TRBD2 (6 bases). Deletions cut 4 bases from V and 4 bases from J, with 11 bases between. CDR1 is LGHNA, CDR2 YSLEER, per germline. The CDR3 is 13 amino acids. DNA of the CDR3: TGCGCCAGCAGCCCATATCGGGGGTACGAGCAGTACTTC. Encoded protein: CASSPYRGYEQYF.

This chain joins TRBV7-6 and TRBJ2-3; the match to TRBD2 covers 9 bases. The junction had 7 bases not matched to a gene; V was cut back by 1 base and J by 2 bases. The germline gives CDR1 SGHVS, CDR2 FNYEAQ. The CDR3 covers 17 residues. CDR3 protein: CASSLDRAGGNTDTQYF. CDR3 in DNA: TGTGCCAGCAGCTTAGATCGGGCGGGAGGGAACACAGATACGCAGTATTTT.